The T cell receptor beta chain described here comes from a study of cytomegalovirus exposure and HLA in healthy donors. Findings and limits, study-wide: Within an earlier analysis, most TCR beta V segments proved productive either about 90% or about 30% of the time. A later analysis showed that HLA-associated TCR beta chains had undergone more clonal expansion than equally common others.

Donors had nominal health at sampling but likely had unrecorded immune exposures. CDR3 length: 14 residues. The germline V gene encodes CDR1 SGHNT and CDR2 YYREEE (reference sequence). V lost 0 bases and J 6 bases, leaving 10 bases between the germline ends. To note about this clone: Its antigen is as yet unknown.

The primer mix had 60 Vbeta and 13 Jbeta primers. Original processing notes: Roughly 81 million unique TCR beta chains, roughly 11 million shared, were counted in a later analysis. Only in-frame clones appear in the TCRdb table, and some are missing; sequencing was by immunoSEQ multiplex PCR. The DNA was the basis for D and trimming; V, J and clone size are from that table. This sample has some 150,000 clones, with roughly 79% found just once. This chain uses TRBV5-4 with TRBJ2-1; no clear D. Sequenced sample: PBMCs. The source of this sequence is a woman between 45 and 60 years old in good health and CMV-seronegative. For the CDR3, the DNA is TGTGCCAGCAGCTTGGGCAGGAAATCCAATGAGCAGTTCTTC. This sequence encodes CASSLGRKSNEQFF.